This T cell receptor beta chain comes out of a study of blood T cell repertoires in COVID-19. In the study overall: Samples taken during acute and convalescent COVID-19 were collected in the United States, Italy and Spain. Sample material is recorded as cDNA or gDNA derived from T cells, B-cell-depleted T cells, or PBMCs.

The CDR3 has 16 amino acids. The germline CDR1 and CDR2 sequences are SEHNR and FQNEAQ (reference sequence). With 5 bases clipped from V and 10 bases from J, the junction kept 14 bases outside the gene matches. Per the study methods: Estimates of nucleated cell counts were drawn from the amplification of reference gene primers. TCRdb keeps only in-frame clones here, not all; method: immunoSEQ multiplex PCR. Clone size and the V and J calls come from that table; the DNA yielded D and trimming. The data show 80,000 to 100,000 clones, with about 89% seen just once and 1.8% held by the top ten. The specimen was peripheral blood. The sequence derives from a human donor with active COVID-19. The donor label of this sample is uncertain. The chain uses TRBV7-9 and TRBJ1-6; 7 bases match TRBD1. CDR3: CASSPKIGGAGSPLHF. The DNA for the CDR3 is TGTGCCAGCAGCCCAAAGATAGGGGGCGCGGGCTCACCCCTCCACTTT.